This T cell receptor beta chain was obtained from a study of breast tumors, draining lymph nodes, adjacent tissues. This clonotype has at least ten counts. MiXCR, run by TCRdb on the multiplex PCR reads, gives a single entry per CDR3 protein. The profile shows approximately 230,000 distinct CDR3 sequences, roughly a third of them singletons. Breast cancer patients provided tissue from their axillary draining lymph nodes. Sequenced sample: axillary lymph node tissue. The origin of this receptor is a female donor with breast cancer. Some clones in this sample may be carry-over from other donors' samples.

In DNA, the CDR3 is TGTGCCAGCAGGGGGACTAGCGCTACCGTTGGGGAGCAGTACTTC. As protein: CASRGTSATVGEQYF. The chain links TRBV2 to TRBJ2-7; 10 bases align to TRBD2. Germline values: CDR1 SNHLY, CDR2 FYNNEI. V gave up 6 bases and J gave up 7 bases; unmatched junction bases: 12. The CDR3 covers 15 residues.